This T cell receptor beta chain was profiled in a study of beta chain features in type 1 diabetes. Study overall: Cell yields, age and gender were similar between patients and healthy donors. Across all samples, roughly 98,000,000 sorted cells were examined.

cDNA synthesis used the whole RNA isolate, giving expressed TCRB sequences. Assay used: immunoSEQ multiplex PCR; TCRdb lists only in-frame clones, some missing. The sample carries roughly 240,000 clones, about 70% recorded once. CD45RO/CCR7/CD25/CD127/CD95/CD27 sorting isolated CD4+ naive, central memory, regulatory and stem cell-like memory cells. The CDR3 sequence is 15 residues long. J gave up 2 bases and V 4 bases, and 7 bases lay outside the gene matches. Germline CDR1 and CDR2: SQVTM and ANQGSEA. The sequence was obtained from a young man in good health. This chain uses TRBV29-1 with TRBJ2-3; the match to TRBD2 covers 9 bases. The specimen was naive CD4+ T cells from blood. CDR3 DNA: TGCAGCGTTGTCTGGCTAGCGGGGAACACAGATACGCAGTATTTT. It codes for CSVVWLAGNTDTQYF.